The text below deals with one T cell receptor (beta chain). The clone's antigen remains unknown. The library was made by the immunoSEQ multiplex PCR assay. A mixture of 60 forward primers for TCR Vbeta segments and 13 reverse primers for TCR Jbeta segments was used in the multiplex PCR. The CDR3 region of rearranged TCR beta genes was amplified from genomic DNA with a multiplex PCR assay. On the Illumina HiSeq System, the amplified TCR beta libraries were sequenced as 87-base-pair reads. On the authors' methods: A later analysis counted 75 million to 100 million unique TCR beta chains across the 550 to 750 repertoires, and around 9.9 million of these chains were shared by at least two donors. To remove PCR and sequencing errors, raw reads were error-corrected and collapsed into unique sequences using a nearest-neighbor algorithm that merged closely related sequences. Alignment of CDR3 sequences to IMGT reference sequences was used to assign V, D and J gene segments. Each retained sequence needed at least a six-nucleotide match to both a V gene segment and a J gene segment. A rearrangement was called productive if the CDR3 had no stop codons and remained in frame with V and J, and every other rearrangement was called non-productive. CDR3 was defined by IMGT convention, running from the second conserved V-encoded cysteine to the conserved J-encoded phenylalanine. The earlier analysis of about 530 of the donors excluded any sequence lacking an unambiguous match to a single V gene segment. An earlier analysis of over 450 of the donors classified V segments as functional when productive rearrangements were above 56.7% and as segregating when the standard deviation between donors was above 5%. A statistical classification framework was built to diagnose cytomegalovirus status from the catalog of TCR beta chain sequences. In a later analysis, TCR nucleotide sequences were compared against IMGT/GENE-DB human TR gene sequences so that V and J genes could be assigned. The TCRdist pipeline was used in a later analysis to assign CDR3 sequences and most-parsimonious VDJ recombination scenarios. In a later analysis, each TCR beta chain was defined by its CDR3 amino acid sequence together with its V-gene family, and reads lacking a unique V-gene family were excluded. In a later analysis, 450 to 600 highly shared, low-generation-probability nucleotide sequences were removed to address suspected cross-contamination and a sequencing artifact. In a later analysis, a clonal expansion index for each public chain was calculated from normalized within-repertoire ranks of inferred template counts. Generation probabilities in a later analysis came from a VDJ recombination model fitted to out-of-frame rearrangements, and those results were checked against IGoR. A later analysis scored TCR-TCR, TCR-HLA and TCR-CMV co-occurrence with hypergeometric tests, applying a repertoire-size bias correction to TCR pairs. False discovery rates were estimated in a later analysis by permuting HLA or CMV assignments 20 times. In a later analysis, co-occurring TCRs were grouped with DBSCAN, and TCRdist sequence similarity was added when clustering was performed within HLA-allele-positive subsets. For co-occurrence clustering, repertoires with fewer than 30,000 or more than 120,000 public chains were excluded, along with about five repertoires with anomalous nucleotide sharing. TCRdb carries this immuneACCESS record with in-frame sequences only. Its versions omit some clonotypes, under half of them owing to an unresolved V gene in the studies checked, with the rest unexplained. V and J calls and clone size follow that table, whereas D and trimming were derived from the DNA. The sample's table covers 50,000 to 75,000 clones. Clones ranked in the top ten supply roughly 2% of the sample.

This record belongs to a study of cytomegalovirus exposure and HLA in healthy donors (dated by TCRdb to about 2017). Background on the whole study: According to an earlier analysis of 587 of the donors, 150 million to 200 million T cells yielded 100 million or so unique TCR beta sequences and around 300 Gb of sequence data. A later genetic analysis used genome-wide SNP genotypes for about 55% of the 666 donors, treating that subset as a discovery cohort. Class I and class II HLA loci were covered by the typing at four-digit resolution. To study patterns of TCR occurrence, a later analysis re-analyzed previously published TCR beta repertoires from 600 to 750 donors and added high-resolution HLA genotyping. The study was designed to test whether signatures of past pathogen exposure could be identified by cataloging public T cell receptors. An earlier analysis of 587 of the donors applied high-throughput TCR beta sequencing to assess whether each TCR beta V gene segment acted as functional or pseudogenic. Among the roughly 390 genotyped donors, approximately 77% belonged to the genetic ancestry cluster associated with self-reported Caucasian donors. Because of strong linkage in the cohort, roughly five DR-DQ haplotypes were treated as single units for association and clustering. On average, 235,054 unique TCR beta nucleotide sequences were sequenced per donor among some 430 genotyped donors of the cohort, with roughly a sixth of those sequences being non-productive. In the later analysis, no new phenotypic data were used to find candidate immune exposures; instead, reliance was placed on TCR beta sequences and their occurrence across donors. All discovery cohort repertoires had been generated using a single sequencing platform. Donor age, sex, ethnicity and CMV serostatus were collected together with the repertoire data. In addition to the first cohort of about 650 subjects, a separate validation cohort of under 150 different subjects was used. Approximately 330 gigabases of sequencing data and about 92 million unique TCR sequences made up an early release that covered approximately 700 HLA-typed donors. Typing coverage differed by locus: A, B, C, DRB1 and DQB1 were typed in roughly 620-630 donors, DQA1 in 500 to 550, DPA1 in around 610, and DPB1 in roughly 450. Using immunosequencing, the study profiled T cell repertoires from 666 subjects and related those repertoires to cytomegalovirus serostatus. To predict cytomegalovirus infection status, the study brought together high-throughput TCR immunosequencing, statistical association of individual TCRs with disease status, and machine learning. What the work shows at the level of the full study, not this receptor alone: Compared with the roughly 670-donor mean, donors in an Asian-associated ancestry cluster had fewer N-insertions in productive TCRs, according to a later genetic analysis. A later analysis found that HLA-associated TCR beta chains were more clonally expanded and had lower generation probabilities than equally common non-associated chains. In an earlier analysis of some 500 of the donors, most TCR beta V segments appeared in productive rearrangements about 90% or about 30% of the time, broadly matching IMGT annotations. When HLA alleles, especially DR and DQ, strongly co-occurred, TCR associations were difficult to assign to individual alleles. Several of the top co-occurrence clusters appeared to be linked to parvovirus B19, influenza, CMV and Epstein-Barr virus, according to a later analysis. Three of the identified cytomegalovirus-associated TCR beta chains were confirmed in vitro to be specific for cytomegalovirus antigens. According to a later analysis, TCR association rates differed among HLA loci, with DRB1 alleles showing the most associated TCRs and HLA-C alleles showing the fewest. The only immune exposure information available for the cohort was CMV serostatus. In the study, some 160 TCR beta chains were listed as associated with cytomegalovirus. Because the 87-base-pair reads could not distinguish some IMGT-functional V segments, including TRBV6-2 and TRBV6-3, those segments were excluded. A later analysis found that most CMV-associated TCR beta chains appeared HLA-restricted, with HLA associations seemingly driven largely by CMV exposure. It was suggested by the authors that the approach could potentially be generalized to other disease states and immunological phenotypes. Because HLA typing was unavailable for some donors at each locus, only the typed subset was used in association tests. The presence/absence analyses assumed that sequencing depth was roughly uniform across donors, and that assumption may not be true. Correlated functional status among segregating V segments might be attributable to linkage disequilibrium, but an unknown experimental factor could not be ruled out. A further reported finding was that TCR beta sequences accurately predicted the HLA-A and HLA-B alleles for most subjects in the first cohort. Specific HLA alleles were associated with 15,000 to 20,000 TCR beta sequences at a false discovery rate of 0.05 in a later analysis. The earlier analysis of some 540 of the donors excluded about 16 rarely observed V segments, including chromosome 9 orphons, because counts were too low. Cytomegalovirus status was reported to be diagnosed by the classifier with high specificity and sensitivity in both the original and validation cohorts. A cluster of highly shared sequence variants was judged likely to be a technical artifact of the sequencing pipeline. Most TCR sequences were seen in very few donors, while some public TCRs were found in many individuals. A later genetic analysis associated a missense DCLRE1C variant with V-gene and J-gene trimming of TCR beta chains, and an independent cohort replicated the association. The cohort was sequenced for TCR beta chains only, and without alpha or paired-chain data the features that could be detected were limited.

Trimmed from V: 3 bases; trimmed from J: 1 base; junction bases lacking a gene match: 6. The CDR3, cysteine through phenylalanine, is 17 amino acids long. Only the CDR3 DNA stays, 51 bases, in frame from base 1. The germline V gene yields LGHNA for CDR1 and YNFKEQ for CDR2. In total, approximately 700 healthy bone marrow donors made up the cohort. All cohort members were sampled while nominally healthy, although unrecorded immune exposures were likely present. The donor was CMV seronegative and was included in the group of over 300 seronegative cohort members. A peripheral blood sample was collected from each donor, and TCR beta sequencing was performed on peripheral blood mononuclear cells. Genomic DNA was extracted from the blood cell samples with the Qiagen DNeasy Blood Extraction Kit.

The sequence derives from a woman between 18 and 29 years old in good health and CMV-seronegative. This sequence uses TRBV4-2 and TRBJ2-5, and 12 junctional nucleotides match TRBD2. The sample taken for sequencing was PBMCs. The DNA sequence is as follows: TGTGCCAGCAGCCAGGGTACTAGCGGGGGGACCCAAGAGACCCAGTACTTC. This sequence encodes CASSQGTSGGTQETQYF.